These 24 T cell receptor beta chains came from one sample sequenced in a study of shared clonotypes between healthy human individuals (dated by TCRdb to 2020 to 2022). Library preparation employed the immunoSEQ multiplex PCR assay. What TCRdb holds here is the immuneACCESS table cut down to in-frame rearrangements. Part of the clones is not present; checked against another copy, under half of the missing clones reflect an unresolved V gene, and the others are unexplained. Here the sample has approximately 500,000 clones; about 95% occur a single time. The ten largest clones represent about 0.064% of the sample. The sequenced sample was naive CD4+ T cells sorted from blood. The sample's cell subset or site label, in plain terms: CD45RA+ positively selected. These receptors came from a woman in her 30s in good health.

CDR3 DNA sequence: TGTGCCAGCAACCTACCGGGACTAGCGGCCAATGAGCAGTTCTTC. It encodes CASNLPGLAANEQFF. V is TRBV28 and J is TRBJ2-1, with TRBD2 matching 11 bases. Per the germline V gene, CDR1 is MDHEN and CDR2 is SYDVKM. The CDR3 length is 15 residues. V dropped 7 bases and J dropped 6; count of bases not matched to a gene: 8.

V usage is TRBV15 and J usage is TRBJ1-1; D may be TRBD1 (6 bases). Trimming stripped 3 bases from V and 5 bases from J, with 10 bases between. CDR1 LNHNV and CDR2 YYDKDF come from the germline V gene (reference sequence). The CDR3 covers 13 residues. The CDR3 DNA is TGTGCCACCAGCAGTCAGGGGAATACTGAAGCTTTCTTT. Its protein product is CATSSQGNTEAFF.

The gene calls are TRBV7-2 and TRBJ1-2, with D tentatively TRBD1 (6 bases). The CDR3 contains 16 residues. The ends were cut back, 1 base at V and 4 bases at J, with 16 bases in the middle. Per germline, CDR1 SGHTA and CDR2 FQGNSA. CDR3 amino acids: CASSLDTGHYSYGYTF. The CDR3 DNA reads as TGTGCCAGCAGCTTAGACACGGGACACTATAGCTATGGCTACACCTTC.

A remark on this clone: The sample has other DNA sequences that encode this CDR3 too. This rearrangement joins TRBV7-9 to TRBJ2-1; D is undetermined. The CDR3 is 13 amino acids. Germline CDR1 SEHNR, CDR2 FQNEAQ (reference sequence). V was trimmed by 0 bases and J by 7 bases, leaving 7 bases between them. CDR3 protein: CASSLASRNEQFF. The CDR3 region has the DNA TGTGCCAGCAGCTTAGCCTCGAGGAATGAGCAGTTCTTC.

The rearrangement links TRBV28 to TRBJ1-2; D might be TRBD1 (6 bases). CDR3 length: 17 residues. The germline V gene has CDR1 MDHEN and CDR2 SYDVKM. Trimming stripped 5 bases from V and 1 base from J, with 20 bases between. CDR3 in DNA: TGTGCCAGCAGTGGGGGGGGCGCGGGGTTCAGTAACTATGGCTACACCTTC. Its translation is CASSGGGAGFSNYGYTF.

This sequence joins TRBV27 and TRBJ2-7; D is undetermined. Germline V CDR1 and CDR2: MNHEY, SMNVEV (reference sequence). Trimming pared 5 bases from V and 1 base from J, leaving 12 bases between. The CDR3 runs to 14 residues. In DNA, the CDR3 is TGTGCCAGCAGTCTCAGACAAGTATCCTACGAGCAGTACTTC. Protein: CASSLRQVSYEQYF.

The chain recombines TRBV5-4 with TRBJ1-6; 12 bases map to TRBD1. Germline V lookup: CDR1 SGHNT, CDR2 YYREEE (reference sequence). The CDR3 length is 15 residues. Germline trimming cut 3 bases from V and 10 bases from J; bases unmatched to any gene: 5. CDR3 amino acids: CASSWGTGGQSPLHF. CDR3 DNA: TGTGCCAGCAGCTGGGGGACAGGGGGCCAGTCACCCCTCCACTTT.

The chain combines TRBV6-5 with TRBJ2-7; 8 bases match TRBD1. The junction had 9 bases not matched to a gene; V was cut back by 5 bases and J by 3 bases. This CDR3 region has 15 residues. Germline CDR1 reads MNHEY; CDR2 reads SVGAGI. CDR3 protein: CASSPQGARDYEQYF. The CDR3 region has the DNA TGTGCCAGCAGTCCTCAGGGGGCTCGGGACTACGAGCAGTACTTC.

The CDR3 loop reads CASSLEGASYGYTF. The CDR3 DNA follows: TGTGCCAGCAGCTTAGAGGGGGCCTCATATGGCTACACCTTC. The V and J genes are TRBV11-1 and TRBJ1-2; 7 bases are shared with TRBD1. J gave up 5 bases and V 1 base, and 4 bases lay outside the gene matches. Per germline, CDR1 SGHAT and CDR2 FQDESV (reference sequence). The CDR3 is 14 amino acids.

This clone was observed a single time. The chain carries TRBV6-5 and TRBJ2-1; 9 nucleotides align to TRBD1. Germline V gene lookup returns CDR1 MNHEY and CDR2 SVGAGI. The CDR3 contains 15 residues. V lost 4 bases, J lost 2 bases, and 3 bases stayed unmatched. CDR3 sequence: CASSFDRGTYNEQFF. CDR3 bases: TGTGCCAGCAGTTTCGACAGGGGGACCTACAATGAGCAGTTCTTC.

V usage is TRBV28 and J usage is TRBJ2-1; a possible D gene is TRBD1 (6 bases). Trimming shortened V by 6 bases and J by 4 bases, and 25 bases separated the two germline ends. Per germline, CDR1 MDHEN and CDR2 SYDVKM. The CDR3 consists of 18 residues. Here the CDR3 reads CASRYRVSPPNPYNEQFF. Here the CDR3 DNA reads TGTGCCAGCAGGTACAGGGTCTCGCCCCCTAACCCGTACAATGAGCAGTTCTTC.

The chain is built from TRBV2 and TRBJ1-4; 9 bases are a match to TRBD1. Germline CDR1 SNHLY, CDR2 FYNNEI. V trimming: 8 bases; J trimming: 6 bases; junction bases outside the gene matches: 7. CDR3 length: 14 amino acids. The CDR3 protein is CASYEGQGDEKLFF. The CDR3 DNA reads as TGTGCCAGCTACGAGGGACAGGGAGATGAAAAACTGTTTTTT. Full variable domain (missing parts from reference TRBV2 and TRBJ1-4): EPEVTQTPSHQVTQMGQEVILRCVPISNHLYFYWYRQILGQKVEFLVSFYNNEISEKSEIFDDQFSVERPDGSNFTLKIRSTKLEDSAMYFCASYEGQGDEKLFFGSGTQLSVL.

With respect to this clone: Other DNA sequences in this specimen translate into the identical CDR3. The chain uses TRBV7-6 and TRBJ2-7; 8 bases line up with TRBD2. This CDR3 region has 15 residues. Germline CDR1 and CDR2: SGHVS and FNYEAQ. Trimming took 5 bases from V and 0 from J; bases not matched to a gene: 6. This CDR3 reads CASSLGGTSSYEQYF. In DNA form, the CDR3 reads TGTGCCAGCAGCCTCGGCGGGACTAGCTCCTACGAGCAGTACTTC. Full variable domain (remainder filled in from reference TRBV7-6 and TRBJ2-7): GAGVSQSPRYKVTKRGQDVALRCDPISGHVSLYWYRQALGQGPEFLTYFNYEAQQDKSGLPNDRFSAERPEGSISTLTIQRTEQRDSAMYRCASSLGGTSSYEQYFGPGTRLTVT.

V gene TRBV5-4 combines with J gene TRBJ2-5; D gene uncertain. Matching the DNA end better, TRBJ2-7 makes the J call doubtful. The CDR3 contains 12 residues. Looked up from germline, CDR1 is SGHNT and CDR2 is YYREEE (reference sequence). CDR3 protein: CASRLGRDEQYF. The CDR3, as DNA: TGTGCCAGCAGGTTAGGACGCGACGAGCAGTACTTC.

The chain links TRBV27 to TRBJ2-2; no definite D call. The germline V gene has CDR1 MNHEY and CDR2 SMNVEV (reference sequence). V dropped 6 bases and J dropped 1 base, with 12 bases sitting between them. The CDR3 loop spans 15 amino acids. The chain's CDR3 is CASSPGRMNTGELFF. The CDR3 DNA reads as TGTGCCAGCAGCCCCGGACGGATGAACACCGGGGAGCTGTTTTTT.

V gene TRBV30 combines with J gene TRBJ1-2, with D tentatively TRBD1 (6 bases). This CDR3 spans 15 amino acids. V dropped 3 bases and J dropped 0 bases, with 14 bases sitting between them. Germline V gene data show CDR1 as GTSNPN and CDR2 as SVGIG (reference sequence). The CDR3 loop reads CAWRRTASTNYGYTF. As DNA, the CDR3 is TGTGCCTGGAGACGGACAGCCTCTACTAACTATGGCTACACCTTC.

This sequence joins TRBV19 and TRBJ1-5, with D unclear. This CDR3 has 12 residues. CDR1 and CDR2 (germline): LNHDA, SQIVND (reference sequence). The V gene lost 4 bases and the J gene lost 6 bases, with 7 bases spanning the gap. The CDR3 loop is CASSNLGQPQHF. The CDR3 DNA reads TGTGCCAGTAGTAATTTGGGTCAGCCCCAGCATTTT.

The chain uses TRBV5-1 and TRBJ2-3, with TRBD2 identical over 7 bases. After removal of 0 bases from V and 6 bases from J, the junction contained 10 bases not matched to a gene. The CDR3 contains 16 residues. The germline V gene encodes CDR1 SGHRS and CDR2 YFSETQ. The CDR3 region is CASSLGGLVGVDTQYF. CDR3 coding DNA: TGCGCCAGCAGCTTGGGAGGACTAGTCGGGGTGGATACGCAGTATTTT. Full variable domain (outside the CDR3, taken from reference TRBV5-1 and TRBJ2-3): KAGVTQTPRYLIKTRGQQVTLSCSPISGHRSVSWYQQTPGQGLQFLFEYFSETQRNKGNFPGRFSGRQFSNSRSEMNVSTLELGDSALYLCASSLGGLVGVDTQYFGPGTRLTVL.

CDR3 residues: CASSEEKRRTGNTIYF. CDR3 in DNA: TGTGCCAGCAGTGAAGAAAAGAGACGGACCGGAAACACCATATATTTT. The rearrangement joins TRBV6-1 to TRBJ1-3; D is unclear. This CDR3 comprises 16 residues. V lost 1 base and J lost 4, with 14 bases in between. Looked up from germline, CDR1 is MNHNS and CDR2 is SASEGT.

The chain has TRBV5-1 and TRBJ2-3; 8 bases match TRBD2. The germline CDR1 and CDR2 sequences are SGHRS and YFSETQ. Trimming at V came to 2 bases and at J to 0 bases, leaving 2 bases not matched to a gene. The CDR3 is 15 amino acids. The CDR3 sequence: CASSFAGGSTDTQYF. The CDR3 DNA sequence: TGCGCCAGCAGCTTTGCGGGAGGCAGCACAGATACGCAGTATTTT.

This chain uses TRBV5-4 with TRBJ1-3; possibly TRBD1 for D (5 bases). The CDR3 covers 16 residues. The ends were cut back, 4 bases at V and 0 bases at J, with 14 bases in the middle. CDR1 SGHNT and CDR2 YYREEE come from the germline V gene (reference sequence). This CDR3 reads CASSRDPQNSGNTIYF. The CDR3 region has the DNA TGTGCCAGCAGCCGGGACCCTCAAAACTCTGGAAACACCATATATTTT.

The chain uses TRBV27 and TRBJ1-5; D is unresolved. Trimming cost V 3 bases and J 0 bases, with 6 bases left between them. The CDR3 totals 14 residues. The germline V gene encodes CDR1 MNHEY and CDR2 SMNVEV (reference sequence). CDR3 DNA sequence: TGTGCCAGCAGTTTGTTGTCTAGCAATCAGCCCCAGCATTTT. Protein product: CASSLLSSNQPQHF.

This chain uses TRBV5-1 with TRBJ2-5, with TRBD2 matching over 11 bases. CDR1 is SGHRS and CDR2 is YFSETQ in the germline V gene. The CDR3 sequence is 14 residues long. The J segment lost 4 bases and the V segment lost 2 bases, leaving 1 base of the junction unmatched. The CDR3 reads CASSFGTSGETQYF. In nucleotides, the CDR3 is TGCGCCAGCAGCTTCGGGACTAGCGGAGAGACCCAGTACTTC.

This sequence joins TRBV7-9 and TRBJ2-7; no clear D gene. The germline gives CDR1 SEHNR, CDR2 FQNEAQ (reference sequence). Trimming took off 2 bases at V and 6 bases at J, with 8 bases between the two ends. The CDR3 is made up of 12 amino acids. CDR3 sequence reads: CASSLLGFEQYF. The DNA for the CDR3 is TGTGCCAGCAGCTTATTAGGTTTCGAGCAGTACTTC.